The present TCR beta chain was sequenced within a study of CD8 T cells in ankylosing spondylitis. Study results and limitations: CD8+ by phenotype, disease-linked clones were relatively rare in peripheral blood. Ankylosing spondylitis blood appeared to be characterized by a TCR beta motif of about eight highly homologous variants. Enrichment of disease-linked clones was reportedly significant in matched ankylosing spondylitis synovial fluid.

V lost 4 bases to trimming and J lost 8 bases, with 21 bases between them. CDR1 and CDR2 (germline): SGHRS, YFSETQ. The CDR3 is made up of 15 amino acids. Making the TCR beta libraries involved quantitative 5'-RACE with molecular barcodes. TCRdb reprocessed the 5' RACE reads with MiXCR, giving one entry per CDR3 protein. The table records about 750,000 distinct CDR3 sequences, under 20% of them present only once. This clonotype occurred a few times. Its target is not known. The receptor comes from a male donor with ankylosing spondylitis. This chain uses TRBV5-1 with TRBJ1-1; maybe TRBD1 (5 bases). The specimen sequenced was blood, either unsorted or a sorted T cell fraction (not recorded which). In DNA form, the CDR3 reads TGCGCCAGCAGCCGGGACGCCGGCCGGCGATTGGAAGCTTTCTTT. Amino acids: CASSRDAGRRLEAFF.